These T cell receptor beta chains were read from a single sample in a study of blood T cell repertoires in COVID-19. Profiled with immunoSEQ multiplex PCR; TCRdb holds only in-frame clones, not every one. The sample has roughly 170,000 clones, roughly nine tenths seen once. Material for sequencing was peripheral blood. All receptors come from a man in his 70s with active or convalescent COVID-19. Both conserved end residues are part of each CDR3. The order of the fields is CDR3 protein, CDR3 DNA, J gene, clone size, D gene, V gene. The D gene is left open where the match is weak. A clone size is listed for some rows: how often the clone was seen (once, few, many), or a class if it is expanded.

CDR3aa: CASSLFTGGTNEKLFF
CDR3nt: TGCGCCAGCAGCTTGTTTACGGGGGGCACTAATGAAAAACTGTTTTTT
j_gene: TRBJ1-4
abundance: few
d_gene: -
v_gene: TRBV5-1

CDR3aa: CSVEEGALDTGELFF
CDR3nt: TGCAGCGTTGAAGAGGGGGCCTTGGACACCGGGGAGCTGTTTTTT
j_gene: TRBJ2-2
abundance: -
d_gene: -
v_gene: TRBV29-1

CDR3aa: CASSREIVGNTIYF
CDR3nt: TGTGCCAGCTCACGCGAGATTGTGGGAAACACCATATATTTT
j_gene: TRBJ1-3
abundance: -
d_gene: -
v_gene: TRBV18

CDR3aa: CASRRGSGEQYF
CDR3nt: TGTGCCAGCAGGCGGGGATCGGGCGAGCAGTACTTC
j_gene: TRBJ2-7
abundance: -
d_gene: -
v_gene: TRBV12-3/TRBV12-4

CDR3aa: CASSLGAPLTEAFF
CDR3nt: TGTGCCAGCAGTTTAGGGGCGCCGTTGACTGAAGCTTTCTTT
j_gene: TRBJ1-1
abundance: -
d_gene: -
v_gene: TRBV28

CDR3aa: CASSLASGIQGNEQFF
CDR3nt: TGTGCCAGCTCACTGGCTTCGGGTATTCAGGGTAATGAGCAGTTCTTC
j_gene: TRBJ2-1
abundance: -
d_gene: -
v_gene: TRBV18

CDR3aa: CASSVWDRGNTEAFF
CDR3nt: TGTGCCAGCAGCGTATGGGACAGGGGGAACACTGAAGCTTTCTTT
j_gene: TRBJ1-1
abundance: -
d_gene: TRBD1
v_gene: TRBV9

CDR3aa: CASSISTGAIQETQYF
CDR3nt: TGTGCCAGTAGTATATCTACAGGGGCTATCCAAGAGACCCAGTACTTC
j_gene: TRBJ2-5
abundance: -
d_gene: TRBD1
v_gene: TRBV19

CDR3aa: CAWTTTVTGELFF
CDR3nt: TGTGCCTGGACGACAACCGTGACCGGGGAGCTGTTTTTT
j_gene: TRBJ2-2
abundance: -
d_gene: -
v_gene: TRBV30

CDR3aa: CASSYGLGVYNEQFF
CDR3nt: TGTGCCAGCTCGTATGGACTAGGGGTCTACAATGAGCAGTTCTTC
j_gene: TRBJ2-1
abundance: once
d_gene: TRBD2
v_gene: TRBV18

CDR3aa: CASRGVWRNTEAFF
CDR3nt: TGTGCCAGTAGAGGGGTATGGAGGAACACTGAAGCTTTCTTT
j_gene: TRBJ1-1
abundance: once
d_gene: -
v_gene: TRBV19

CDR3aa: CASSPGAGLAEEQYF
CDR3nt: TGTGCCAGCTCACCAGGGGCAGGACTAGCTGAGGAGCAGTACTTC
j_gene: TRBJ2-7
abundance: -
d_gene: TRBD2
v_gene: TRBV18

CDR3aa: CASSLGNRGGQPQHF
CDR3nt: TGTGCCAGCAGCTTAGGCAACCGTGGCGGTCAGCCCCAGCATTTT
j_gene: TRBJ1-5
abundance: -
d_gene: -
v_gene: TRBV11-2

CDR3aa: CASSLIKNVGGATNEKLFF
CDR3nt: TGTGCCAGCAGCTTAATTAAGAACGTCGGAGGGGCGACTAATGAAAAACTGTTTTTT
j_gene: TRBJ1-4
abundance: -
d_gene: -
v_gene: TRBV7-9

CDR3aa: CASSQAPGKTQYF
CDR3nt: TGCGCCAGCAGCCAAGCTCCGGGAAAGACCCAGTACTTC
j_gene: TRBJ2-5
abundance: few
d_gene: -
v_gene: TRBV4-1

CDR3aa: CATSDPGTPNTGELFF
CDR3nt: TGTGCCACCAGTGACCCCGGGACACCAAACACCGGGGAGCTGTTTTTT
j_gene: TRBJ2-2
abundance: -
d_gene: -
v_gene: TRBV24-1

CDR3aa: CASSLLGGENQPQHF
CDR3nt: TGTGCCAGCAGCTTATTAGGGGGCGAAAATCAGCCCCAGCATTTT
j_gene: TRBJ1-5
abundance: -
d_gene: TRBD1
v_gene: TRBV11-2

CDR3aa: CASSQTYAGTSGGYYEQYF
CDR3nt: TGTGCCAGCAGCCAGACCTACGCCGGGACTAGCGGGGGGTACTACGAGCAGTACTTC
j_gene: TRBJ2-7
abundance: -
d_gene: TRBD2
v_gene: TRBV6-2/TRBV6-3

CDR3aa: CASSPQAYEQYF
CDR3nt: TGTGCCAGCAGCCCACAAGCCTACGAGCAGTACTTC
j_gene: TRBJ2-7
abundance: -
d_gene: -
v_gene: TRBV6-6

CDR3aa: CASSLMAGTNTEAFF
CDR3nt: TGTGCCAGCAGCTTAATGGCAGGAACGAACACTGAAGCTTTCTTT
j_gene: TRBJ1-1
abundance: few
d_gene: -
v_gene: TRBV7-8

CDR3aa: CASSDGQGDAFF
CDR3nt: TGTGCCAGCAGCGATGGACAGGGGGACGCTTTCTTT
j_gene: TRBJ1-1
abundance: -
d_gene: TRBD1
v_gene: TRBV14

CDR3aa: CAISDGPRLSGLFF
CDR3nt: TGTGCCATCAGTGATGGCCCCCGCTTATCGGGACTTTTCTTT
j_gene: TRBJ1-1
abundance: -
d_gene: -
v_gene: TRBV10-3

CDR3aa: CASSAGNEDTQYF
CDR3nt: TGTGCCAGCAGTGCGGGAAACGAAGATACGCAGTATTTT
j_gene: TRBJ2-3
abundance: -
d_gene: -
v_gene: TRBV12-3/TRBV12-4

CDR3aa: CASSRPPGAPFSGQPQHF
CDR3nt: TGTGCCAGCAGTCGTCCCCCGGGAGCCCCATTTTCGGGTCAGCCCCAGCATTTT
j_gene: TRBJ1-5
abundance: once
d_gene: -
v_gene: TRBV6-2/TRBV6-3

CDR3aa: CASRSWTGGSPLHF
CDR3nt: TGTGCCAGCAGATCGTGGACAGGGGGATCACCCCTCCACTTT
j_gene: TRBJ1-6
abundance: -
d_gene: TRBD1
v_gene: TRBV7-9

CDR3aa: CASSLRQGHTEAFF
CDR3nt: TGCGCCAGCAGCTTGAGACAGGGCCACACTGAAGCTTTCTTT
j_gene: TRBJ1-1
abundance: -
d_gene: TRBD1
v_gene: TRBV5-1

CDR3aa: CAWQGLGDTQYF
CDR3nt: TGTGCCTGGCAGGGCTTGGGGGATACGCAGTATTTT
j_gene: TRBJ2-3
abundance: few
d_gene: -
v_gene: TRBV30

CDR3aa: CASSLQGFGNTIYF
CDR3nt: TGTGCCAGCAGTTTGCAGGGGTTTGGAAACACCATATATTTT
j_gene: TRBJ1-3
abundance: -
d_gene: -
v_gene: TRBV27

CDR3aa: CASRTPPSEGEKLFF
CDR3nt: TGTGCCAGTAGGACCCCGCCGAGTGAGGGAGAAAAACTGTTTTTT
j_gene: TRBJ1-4
abundance: -
d_gene: -
v_gene: TRBV19

CDR3aa: CATHSTYEQYF
CDR3nt: TGTGCCACTCACAGTACCTACGAGCAGTACTTC
j_gene: TRBJ2-7
abundance: -
d_gene: -
v_gene: TRBV6-6

CDR3aa: CASSLTGGNEKLFF
CDR3nt: TGCGCCAGCAGCTTGACGGGGGGAAATGAAAAACTGTTTTTT
j_gene: TRBJ1-4
abundance: -
d_gene: -
v_gene: TRBV5-1

CDR3aa: CATARGVMNTEAFF
CDR3nt: TGTGCCACCGCTCGGGGAGTCATGAACACTGAAGCTTTCTTT
j_gene: TRBJ1-1
abundance: -
d_gene: -
v_gene: TRBV7-9

CDR3aa: CATSRTRGQTQYF
CDR3nt: TGTGCCACCAGCAGAACCCGAGGGCAGACCCAGTACTTC
j_gene: TRBJ2-5
abundance: -
d_gene: -
v_gene: TRBV15

CDR3aa: CASSPDRGRTSYGYTF
CDR3nt: TGTGCCAGCAGCCCGGACAGGGGACGTACTAGCTATGGCTACACCTTC
j_gene: TRBJ1-2
abundance: few
d_gene: TRBD1
v_gene: TRBV7-2

CDR3aa: CASTRTGAGYGYTF
CDR3nt: TGTGCCAGCACCCGGACCGGAGCGGGCTATGGCTACACCTTC
j_gene: TRBJ1-2
abundance: -
d_gene: -
v_gene: TRBV13

CDR3aa: CASSHATGQSYNEQFF
CDR3nt: TGCGCCAGCAGCCACGCTACGGGACAGTCTTACAATGAGCAGTTCTTC
j_gene: TRBJ2-1
abundance: once
d_gene: TRBD1
v_gene: TRBV4-3

CDR3aa: CASSSRDSRNQPQHF
CDR3nt: TGTGCCAGCAGTTCTCGGGACTCCCGGAATCAGCCCCAGCATTTT
j_gene: TRBJ1-5
abundance: -
d_gene: -
v_gene: TRBV6-5

CDR3aa: CASSLASGNQPQHF
CDR3nt: TGTGCCAGCAGCCTGGCCTCGGGTAATCAGCCCCAGCATTTT
j_gene: TRBJ1-5
abundance: -
d_gene: -
v_gene: TRBV11-2

CDR3aa: CASSLVSGAETQYF
CDR3nt: TGTGCCAGCAGCTTAGTAAGTGGGGCCGAGACCCAGTACTTC
j_gene: TRBJ2-5
abundance: -
d_gene: -
v_gene: TRBV7-9

CDR3aa: CASRSLGDYGYTF
CDR3nt: TGTGCCAGCAGATCTCTCGGGGACTATGGCTACACCTTC
j_gene: TRBJ1-2
abundance: -
d_gene: -
v_gene: TRBV27

CDR3aa: CASSTGTGYGYTF
CDR3nt: TGCGCCAGCAGCACTGGGACAGGCTATGGCTACACCTTC
j_gene: TRBJ1-2
abundance: -
d_gene: TRBD1
v_gene: TRBV5-1

CDR3aa: CASSLAPENTEAFF
CDR3nt: TGTGCCAGCAGCTTGGCCCCAGAGAACACTGAAGCTTTCTTT
j_gene: TRBJ1-1
abundance: -
d_gene: -
v_gene: TRBV5-5

CDR3aa: CASSGNRDSRLYGYTF
CDR3nt: TGTGCCAGCAGTGGAAACCGGGACTCCAGACTCTATGGCTACACCTTC
j_gene: TRBJ1-2
abundance: -
d_gene: -
v_gene: TRBV6-1

CDR3aa: CASSVTSGSGELFF
CDR3nt: TGTGCCAGCAGCGTGACTAGCGGAAGCGGGGAGCTGTTTTTT
j_gene: TRBJ2-2
abundance: -
d_gene: TRBD2
v_gene: TRBV7-3

CDR3aa: CASSGAWYDPEQYF
CDR3nt: TGTGCCAGCAGTGGAGCGTGGTACGACCCCGAGCAGTACTTC
j_gene: TRBJ2-7
abundance: -
d_gene: -
v_gene: TRBV28

CDR3aa: CASSLGTSLDEQYF
CDR3nt: TGTGCCAGCAGCTTGGGGACTAGTTTGGACGAGCAGTACTTC
j_gene: TRBJ2-7
abundance: few
d_gene: TRBD2
v_gene: TRBV7-2

CDR3aa: CASSPRQGLNEKLFF
CDR3nt: TGTGCCAGCAGCCCCCGACAGGGTCTTAATGAAAAACTGTTTTTT
j_gene: TRBJ1-4
abundance: -
d_gene: TRBD1
v_gene: TRBV7-2

CDR3aa: CASGLGGTYNEQFF
CDR3nt: TGTGCTAGTGGTTTGGGCGGGACCTACAATGAGCAGTTCTTC
j_gene: TRBJ2-1
abundance: -
d_gene: -
v_gene: TRBV12-5

CDR3aa: CASSLPRGNYGYTF
CDR3nt: TGTGCCAGTAGCCTCCCTAGGGGTAACTATGGCTACACCTTC
j_gene: TRBJ1-2
abundance: -
d_gene: -
v_gene: TRBV19

CDR3aa: CASSLEQGRGYGYTF
CDR3nt: TGTGCCAGCAGCTTAGAACAGGGGCGGGGTTATGGCTACACCTTC
j_gene: TRBJ1-2
abundance: -
d_gene: TRBD1
v_gene: TRBV7-2

CDR3aa: CASSLEVLRGRYGYTF
CDR3nt: TGTGCCAGCAGCCTAGAGGTGTTGCGGGGGCGCTATGGCTACACCTTC
j_gene: TRBJ1-2
abundance: -
d_gene: -
v_gene: TRBV7-8

CDR3aa: CASSTVSGRAGEQYF
CDR3nt: TGTGCCAGCAGCACAGTTAGCGGGAGGGCCGGGGAGCAGTACTTC
j_gene: TRBJ2-7
abundance: -
d_gene: TRBD2
v_gene: TRBV7-2

CDR3aa: CASSYLATDYGYTF
CDR3nt: TGTGCCAGCAGTTACCTAGCGACAGACTATGGCTACACCTTC
j_gene: TRBJ1-2
abundance: -
d_gene: -
v_gene: TRBV6-6

CDR3aa: CASTFTGDTEAFF
CDR3nt: TGTGCCAGCACCTTTACGGGTGACACTGAAGCTTTCTTT
j_gene: TRBJ1-1
abundance: once
d_gene: -
v_gene: TRBV28

CDR3aa: CASSNLGAGDTDTQYF
CDR3nt: TGTGCCAGCAGTAACCTGGGGGCGGGGGACACAGATACGCAGTATTTT
j_gene: TRBJ2-3
abundance: -
d_gene: -
v_gene: TRBV6-2/TRBV6-3